This entry lists 27 T cell receptor beta chains sequenced from one sample in a study of vaccination and CD4 T cells after COVID-19. Treatment in this sample: approximately 9-day PBMC culture with coronavirus spike peptide pools or control peptides (ViraFEST assay). With the Oncomine TCR Beta short-read assay, DNA from cultured CD4+ T cells was sequenced. One entry per CDR3 protein, called by TCRdb with MiXCR from the PCR reads. Of around 12,000 distinct CDR3 sequences listed, 50% to 55% were seen once; the top ten hold about 10%. Antigens of these TCRs are unknown. The source material was CD4+ T cells from blood, cultured in vitro. The receptors shown here come from a human donor who had recovered from COVID-19.

The table lists this clonotype with a few counts. CDR3 protein: CACGSYGYTF. The DNA for the CDR3 is TGTGCCTGTGGGAGCTATGGCTACACCTTC. V is TRBV30 and J is TRBJ1-2; D is undetermined. The CDR3 contains 10 residues. In germline, CDR1 is GTSNPN, CDR2 SVGIG (reference sequence). V was cut by 6 bases and J by 4 bases, with 6 bases left in between.

V and J are TRBV7-2 and TRBJ2-5; D remains ambiguous. The length of the CDR3 is 14 residues. The V gene lost 7 bases and the J gene lost 4 bases, with 16 bases spanning the gap. Germline V gene sequence: CDR1 SGHTA, CDR2 FQGNSA. This chain's CDR3 is CASNTVAGRETQYF. The CDR3 region has the DNA TGTGCCAGCAATACCGTGGCAGGACGAGAGACCCAGTACTTC.

This clonotype showed up just a few times. The chain recombines TRBV7-8 with TRBJ1-5, with 9 bases lining up with TRBD1. V shed 5 bases, J shed 14 bases, and the junction held 10 bases outside the gene matches. CDR1 and CDR2 (germline): SGHVS, FQNEAQ. The CDR3 is 13 residues long. DNA for the CDR3: TGTGCCAGCAGCCCGAGGACAGGGGAGTTAAAGCATTTT. Protein sequence: CASSPRTGELKHF.

The chain couples TRBV20-1 to TRBJ2-7, with 10 bases that match TRBD2. CDR1 and CDR2 from the germline V gene are DFQATT and SNEGSKA (reference sequence). Unmatched junction bases numbered 7, after V lost 7 bases and J lost 4 bases. The CDR3 spans 13 residues. In DNA form, the CDR3 reads TGCAGTGTTCCGGGACTAGCGACTTACGAGCAGTACTTC. Residues: CSVPGLATYEQYF.

The V call is TRBV5-5, the J call TRBJ1-1; D is unresolved. The CDR3 is 15 residues long. V was pared by 0 bases and J by 1 base, with 10 bases between. Germline loops: CDR1 SGHKS, CDR2 YYEKEE (reference sequence). The CDR3 loop is CASSLGTYKNTEAFF. CDR3 nucleotides: TGTGCCAGCAGCTTGGGAACTTACAAGAACACTGAAGCTTTCTTT.

This sequence joins TRBV7-2 and TRBJ2-7; perhaps TRBD1 as D (5 bases). Germline V gene sequence: CDR1 SGHTA, CDR2 FQGNSA. This CDR3 comprises 14 residues. V dropped 4 bases and J dropped 0 bases, with 10 bases sitting between them. The CDR3 is CASSSGAVSYEQYF. CDR3 DNA: TGTGCCAGCAGCTCTGGGGCAGTCTCCTACGAGCAGTACTTC.

The V and J genes are TRBV28 and TRBJ2-7; TRBD2 matches at 12 bases. V was clipped by 4 bases and J by 0 bases; unmatched bases: 13. The CDR3 totals 19 residues. Germline V gene sequence: CDR1 MDHEN, CDR2 SYDVKM. The CDR3 loop is CASSSGTSGSYVFSYEQYF. The CDR3 bases are TGTGCCAGCAGTTCGGGGACTAGCGGGTCGTACGTCTTCTCCTACGAGCAGTACTTC.

V gene TRBV30 combines with J gene TRBJ2-7; 12 bases match TRBD2. This CDR3 is 14 amino acids long. V lost 3 bases to trimming and J lost 4 bases; unmatched junction nucleotides: 4. Germline V CDR1 and CDR2: GTSNPN, SVGIG (reference sequence). CDR3 nucleotide sequence: TGTGCCTGGAGGAGGACTAGCGGGAATTACGAGCAGTACTTC. Residues: CAWRRTSGNYEQYF.

This clonotype was seen a handful of times. The rearrangement uses TRBV7-9 and TRBJ2-1; D possibly uses TRBD1 or TRBD2 (5 bases each). CDR3 length: 14 residues. Germline assignment: CDR1 SEHNR and CDR2 FQNEAQ (reference sequence). Trimming took 2 bases from V and 5 from J, leaving 10 bases between them. As DNA, the CDR3 is TGTGCCAGCAGCTTACTCCGGGACGACAATGAGCAGTTCTTC. It yields the protein CASSLLRDDNEQFF.

This clonotype has more than one count but fewer than ten. The chain recombines TRBV7-9 with TRBJ2-3; D might be TRBD2 (6 bases). CDR3 length: 14 residues. Trimming removed 5 bases at V and 0 bases at J, with 9 bases between. Germline-derived CDR1 and CDR2 are SEHNR and FQNEAQ (reference sequence). The CDR3 coding sequence is TGTGCCAGCAGCGTCGGGAGTAGCACAGATACGCAGTATTTT. Residues: CASSVGSSTDTQYF.

This chain uses TRBV7-2 with TRBJ2-2; the D gene is possibly TRBD1 (5 bases). Germline CDR1 is SGHTA and CDR2 is FQGNSA. The CDR3 sequence is 16 residues long. With 1 base removed from V and 7 bases from J, the gap between germline ends came to 16 bases. CDR3 amino acids: CASSLEQGANLGELFF. The CDR3 coding sequence is TGTGCCAGCAGCTTAGAGCAGGGCGCCAACCTCGGGGAGCTGTTTTTT.

The gene calls are TRBV20-1 and TRBJ1-1; D might be TRBD1 (5 bases). V was trimmed by 3 bases and J by 2 bases, leaving 10 bases between them. Germline loops: CDR1 DFQATT, CDR2 SNEGSKA (reference sequence). This CDR3 has 13 amino acids. Here the CDR3 reads CSASGGTNTEAFF. The CDR3 nucleotides are TGCAGTGCTAGCGGGGGGACCAACACTGAAGCTTTCTTT.

The chain couples TRBV19 to TRBJ1-2, with no clear D. Trimming shortened V by 3 bases and J by 3 bases, and 8 bases separated the two germline ends. Germline CDR1 LNHDA, CDR2 SQIVND (reference sequence). The CDR3 consists of 13 residues. The CDR3 reads CASSIGPDYGYTF. The CDR3 DNA follows: TGTGCCAGTAGTATCGGTCCTGACTATGGCTACACCTTC.

This clonotype showed up just a few times. The chain has TRBV5-1 and TRBJ1-2; D unclear. The CDR3 loop spans 13 amino acids. Germline-derived CDR1 and CDR2 are SGHRS and YFSETQ. The V end lost 2 bases, the J end lost 1 base, and 6 bases lay between the germline ends. The DNA for the CDR3 is TGCGCCAGCAGCTTTGCCAGTAACTATGGCTACACCTTC. Translation gives CASSFASNYGYTF.

The chain is built from TRBV9 and TRBJ1-1; the D is unclear. V was trimmed by 2 bases and J by 0 bases, leaving 5 bases between them. The length of the CDR3 is 13 residues. CDR1 and CDR2 (germline): SGDLS, YYNGEE. The CDR3: CASSVGMNTEAFF. In DNA, the CDR3 is TGTGCCAGCAGCGTCGGGATGAACACTGAAGCTTTCTTT. Drawing the rest from reference TRBV9 and TRBJ1-1, the complete variable domain is DSGVTQTPKHLITATGQRVTLRCSPRSGDLSVYWYQQSLDQGLQFLIQYYNGEERAKGNILERFSAQQFPDLHSELNLSSLELGDSALYFCASSVGMNTEAFFGQGTRLTVV.

The chain couples TRBV2 to TRBJ2-7, with D unclear. The CDR3 consists of 14 residues. Germline V gives CDR1 SNHLY, CDR2 FYNNEI. Between the trimmed V and J ends, which lost 1 base and 1 base, there was a span of 8 bases. CDR3 amino acids: CASSEGSLSYEQYF. The CDR3, as DNA: TGTGCCAGCAGTGAAGGTTCCTTATCCTACGAGCAGTACTTC. The complete variable domain, with remaining parts taken from reference TRBV2 and TRBJ2-7, reads EPEVTQTPSHQVTQMGQEVILRCVPISNHLYFYWYRQILGQKVEFLVSFYNNEISEKSEIFDDQFSVERPDGSNFTLKIRSTKLEDSAMYFCASSEGSLSYEQYFGPGTRLTVT.

This clonotype appeared a single time. This rearrangement joins TRBV7-2 to TRBJ1-2; D not certain. V lost 2 bases and J 0 bases, leaving 4 bases between the germline ends. The CDR3 loop spans 13 amino acids. Germline CDR1 and CDR2: SGHTA and FQGNSA. CDR3 in amino acids: CASSLKTNYGYTF. The CDR3 nucleotides are TGTGCCAGCAGCTTAAAAACTAACTATGGCTACACCTTC.

The chain combines TRBV2 with TRBJ1-5, with TRBD1 matching 7 bases. CDR3 length: 14 residues. After removal of 6 bases from V and 9 bases from J, the junction contained 11 bases not matched to a gene. Germline V gives CDR1 SNHLY, CDR2 FYNNEI. The CDR3: CASRGGDRSAPQHF. CDR3 coding DNA: TGTGCCAGCAGGGGGGGGGACAGATCAGCGCCCCAGCATTTT.

The V call is TRBV5-8, the J call TRBJ2-5; either TRBD1 or TRBD2 may supply D (5 bases each). Trimming took 5 bases from V and 3 from J, leaving 17 bases between them. Germline V gene lookup returns CDR1 SGHTS and CDR2 YDEGEE. The CDR3 sequence is 15 residues long. The CDR3 here is CASRKGTHSKETQYF. The CDR3 coding sequence is TGTGCCAGCAGAAAAGGGACCCACTCAAAAGAGACCCAGTACTTC.

This clonotype was counted only a few times. CDR3 sequence (DNA): TGTGCCAGTAGTAGGGGTCGGTCAGGCAATCAGCCCCAGCATTTT. It specifies CASSRGRSGNQPQHF. This sequence joins TRBV19 and TRBJ1-5, with no clear D. In germline, CDR1 is LNHDA, CDR2 SQIVND (reference sequence). The CDR3 runs to 15 residues. Trimming cost V 4 bases and J 2 bases, with 12 bases left between them.

The V call is TRBV2, the J call TRBJ2-7; D possibly corresponds to TRBD1 (6 bases). Germline CDR1 reads SNHLY; CDR2 reads FYNNEI. The CDR3 has 13 residues. Trimming shortened V by 2 bases and J by 3 bases, and 8 bases separated the two germline ends. The CDR3 region is CASSERTDYEQYF. The DNA for the CDR3 is TGTGCCAGCAGTGAACGGACAGACTACGAGCAGTACTTC.

J is TRBJ1-2 and V is TRBV19; TRBD1 matches 11 bases. The V segment lost 5 bases and the J segment 4 bases; nucleotides outside the gene matches: 21. The CDR3 runs to 20 residues. Germline CDR1 and CDR2: LNHDA and SQIVND (reference sequence). CDR3 protein: CASSRRTGGQGVTPTYGYTF. CDR3 sequence (DNA): TGTGCCAGTAGTCGAAGGACAGGGGGACAGGGGGTTACACCTACCTATGGCTACACCTTC.

This clonotype is a singleton in its sample. This sequence joins TRBV19 and TRBJ1-5; D not resolved. Germline loops: CDR1 LNHDA, CDR2 SQIVND (reference sequence). V lost 1 base, J lost 1 base, and 5 bases lay in between. The CDR3 is 14 amino acids. CDR3 nucleotides: TGTGCCAGTAGTATAGTGGGCAGCAATCAGCCCCAGCATTTT. Translated: CASSIVGSNQPQHF.

This sequence joins TRBV29-1 and TRBJ1-5, with 7 bases matching TRBD1. This CDR3 spans 13 amino acids. CDR1 and CDR2 from the germline V gene are SQVTM and ANQGSEA. J was trimmed by 8 bases and V by 5 bases; bases with no gene match: 9. The CDR3 DNA sequence: TGCAGCGTTCAAGTCCGGGACAGCGAGCCCCAGCATTTT. As protein: CSVQVRDSEPQHF.

This clonotype was seen a single time. The V and J genes are TRBV11-1 and TRBJ2-3; 7 bases match TRBD2. The CDR3 consists of 15 residues. The germline gives CDR1 SGHAT, CDR2 FQDESV (reference sequence). V lost 6 bases and J lost 2; bases outside the gene matches: 8. The CDR3 sequence is CASRPGDYLTDTQYF. Written as DNA, the CDR3 is TGTGCCAGCAGACCCGGGGACTACCTCACAGATACGCAGTATTTT.

The chain recombines TRBV6-2 or TRBV6-3 with TRBJ2-3; a possible D gene is TRBD2 (5 bases). The CDR3 is 14 amino acids. The germline CDR1 and CDR2 sequences are MNHEY and SVGEGT. The V end lost 0 bases, the J end lost 5 bases, and 9 bases lay between the germline ends. The CDR3 here is CASSYSSEGDTQYF. CDR3 in DNA: TGTGCCAGCAGTTACTCGAGTGAGGGAGATACGCAGTATTTT.

The chain has TRBV6-4 and TRBJ2-2; D gene uncertain. The V and J ends lost 0 bases and 1 base respectively, with 6 bases between them. The CDR3 is 15 amino acids. Germline values: CDR1 MRHNA, CDR2 SNTAGT. The CDR3 coding sequence is TGTGCCAGCAGTGACTCGGTGGAGAACACCGGGGAGCTGTTTTTT. Amino acids: CASSDSVENTGELFF.